This record looks at one TCR beta chain sequence and its context. This CDR3 comprises 14 residues. Trimming removed 3 bases from V and 4 bases from J, with 9 bases in between. Clones were read by immunoSEQ multiplex PCR, and TCRdb kept only the in-frame ones, dropping some. The sample lists tens of thousands of clones, more than 70% seen once, with around 15% in the top ten. These data originate in a study of blood T cell repertoires in COVID-19. Sequenced input: peripheral blood. The clonotype originates from a woman in her sixties or seventies with acute or convalescent COVID-19. The V and J genes are TRBV23-1 and TRBJ2-2, with D possibly TRBD1 on 6 matching bases. TRBV23-1 counts as an open reading frame of uncertain function. CDR3 sequence reads: CASSQGAFTGELFF. The DNA of the CDR3 is TGCGCCAGCAGTCAGGGGGCATTCACCGGGGAGCTGTTTTTT.